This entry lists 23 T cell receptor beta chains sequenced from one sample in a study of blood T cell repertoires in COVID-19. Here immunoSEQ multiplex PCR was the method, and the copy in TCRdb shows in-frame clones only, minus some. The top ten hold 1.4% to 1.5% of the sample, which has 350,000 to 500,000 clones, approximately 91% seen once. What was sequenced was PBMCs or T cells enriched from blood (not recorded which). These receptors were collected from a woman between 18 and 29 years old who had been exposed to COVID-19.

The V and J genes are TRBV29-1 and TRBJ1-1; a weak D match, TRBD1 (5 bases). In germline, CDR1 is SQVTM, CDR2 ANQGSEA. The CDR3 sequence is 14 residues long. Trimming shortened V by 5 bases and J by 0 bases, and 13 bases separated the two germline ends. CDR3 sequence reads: CSVSLTAVNTEAFF. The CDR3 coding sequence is TGCAGCGTTTCATTGACAGCCGTGAACACTGAAGCTTTCTTT.

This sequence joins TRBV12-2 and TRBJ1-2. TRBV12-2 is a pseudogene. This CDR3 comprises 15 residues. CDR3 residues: CASRLSSRRPYGYTF. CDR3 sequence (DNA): TGTGCAAGTCGCTTATCCTCGAGGCGACCGTATGGCTACACCTTC.

Written as DNA, the CDR3 is TGTGCCAGCTGTGTGGGACAGGATAATTCACCCCTCCACTTT. It codes for CASCVGQDNSPLHF. The chain is built from TRBV6-1 and TRBJ1-6; 8 bases line up with TRBD1. The CDR3 contains 14 residues. In germline, CDR1 is MNHNS, CDR2 SASEGT. Losses at the gene ends were 8 bases for V and 5 bases for J; bases not matched to a gene: 5.

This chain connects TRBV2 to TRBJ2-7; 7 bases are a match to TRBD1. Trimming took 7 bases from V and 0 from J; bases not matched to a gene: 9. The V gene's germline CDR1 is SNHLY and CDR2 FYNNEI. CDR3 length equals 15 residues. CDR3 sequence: CASTPGTASSYEQYF. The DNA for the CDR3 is TGTGCCAGCACCCCCGGGACAGCGAGCTCCTACGAGCAGTACTTC.

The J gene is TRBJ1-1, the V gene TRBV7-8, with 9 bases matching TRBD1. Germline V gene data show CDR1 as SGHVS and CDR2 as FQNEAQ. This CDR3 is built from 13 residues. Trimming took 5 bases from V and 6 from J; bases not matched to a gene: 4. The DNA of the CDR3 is TGTGCCAGCAGCCCCGACAGGGGGGCTGAAGCTTTCTTT. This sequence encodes CASSPDRGAEAFF.

CDR3 amino acids: CASYLPGQGHEQYF. In DNA form, the CDR3 reads TGTGCCAGCTACTTACCGGGACAGGGCCACGAGCAGTACTTC. The genes are TRBV2 and TRBJ2-7; 9 bases match TRBD1. This CDR3 contains 14 residues. The ends lost 8 bases at V and 5 bases at J; junction bases unmatched: 10. Germline V CDR1 and CDR2: SNHLY, FYNNEI.

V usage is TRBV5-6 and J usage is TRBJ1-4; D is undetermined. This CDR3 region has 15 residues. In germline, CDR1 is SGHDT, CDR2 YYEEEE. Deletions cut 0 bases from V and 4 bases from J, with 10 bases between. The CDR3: CASSLAYTGNEKLFF. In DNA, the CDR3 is TGTGCCAGCAGCTTGGCTTATACGGGTAATGAAAAACTGTTTTTT.

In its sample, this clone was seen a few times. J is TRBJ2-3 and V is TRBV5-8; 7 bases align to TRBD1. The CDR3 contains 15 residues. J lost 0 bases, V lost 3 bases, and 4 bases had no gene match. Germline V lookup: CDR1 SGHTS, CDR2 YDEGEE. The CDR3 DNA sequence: TGTGCCAGCAGCTGGGGGACAGAGAGCACAGATACGCAGTATTTT. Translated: CASSWGTESTDTQYF. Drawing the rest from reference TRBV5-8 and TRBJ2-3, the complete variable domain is EAGVTQSPTHLIKTRGQQATLRCSPISGHTSVYWYQQALGLGLQFLLWYDEGEERNRGNFPPRFSGRQFPNYSSELNVNALELEDSALYLCASSWGTESTDTQYFGPGTRLTVL.

The CDR3 here is CASRSDRVEQYF. CDR3 nucleotides: TGTGCCAGCAGGAGCGACAGGGTCGAGCAGTACTTC. The chain links TRBV2 to TRBJ2-7; 7 nucleotides line up with TRBD1. The V and J ends lost 6 bases and 6 bases, in that order; junction bases with no gene match: 5. The CDR3 runs to 12 residues. CDR1 is SNHLY, CDR2 FYNNEI, per germline.

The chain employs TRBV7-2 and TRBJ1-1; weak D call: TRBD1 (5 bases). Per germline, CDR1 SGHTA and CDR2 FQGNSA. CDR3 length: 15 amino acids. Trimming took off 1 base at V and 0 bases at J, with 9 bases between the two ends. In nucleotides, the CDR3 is TGTGCCAGCAGCTTAGATGGGGCTCTGAACACTGAAGCTTTCTTT. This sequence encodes CASSLDGALNTEAFF.

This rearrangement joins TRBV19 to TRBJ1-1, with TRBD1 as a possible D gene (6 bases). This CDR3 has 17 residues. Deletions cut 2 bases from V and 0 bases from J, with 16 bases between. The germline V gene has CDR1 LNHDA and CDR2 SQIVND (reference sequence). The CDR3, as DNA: TGTGCCAGTAGTATAAACGGTCCGGGACATATGAACACTGAAGCTTTCTTT. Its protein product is CASSINGPGHMNTEAFF.

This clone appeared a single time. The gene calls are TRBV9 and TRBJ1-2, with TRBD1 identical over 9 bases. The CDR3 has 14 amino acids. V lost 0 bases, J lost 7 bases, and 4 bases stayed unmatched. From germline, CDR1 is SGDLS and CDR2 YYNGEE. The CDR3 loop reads CASSVDTGGSGYTF. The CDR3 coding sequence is TGTGCCAGCAGCGTAGATACAGGGGGCAGTGGCTACACCTTC. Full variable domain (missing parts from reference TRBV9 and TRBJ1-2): DSGVTQTPKHLITATGQRVTLRCSPRSGDLSVYWYQQSLDQGLQFLIQYYNGEERAKGNILERFSAQQFPDLHSELNLSSLELGDSALYFCASSVDTGGSGYTFGSGTRLTVV.

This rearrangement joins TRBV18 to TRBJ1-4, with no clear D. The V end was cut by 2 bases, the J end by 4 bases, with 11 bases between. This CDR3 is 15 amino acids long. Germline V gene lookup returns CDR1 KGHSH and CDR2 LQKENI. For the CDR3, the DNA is TGTGCCAGCTCACCAGGCGGACTGGGTAATGAAAAACTGTTTTTT. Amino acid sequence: CASSPGGLGNEKLFF. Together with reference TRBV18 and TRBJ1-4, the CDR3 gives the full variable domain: NAGVMQNPRHLVRRRGQEARLRCSPMKGHSHVYWYRQLPEEGLKFMVYLQKENIIDESGMPKERFSAEFPKEGPSILRIQQVVRGDSAAYFCASSPGGLGNEKLFFGSGTQLSVL.

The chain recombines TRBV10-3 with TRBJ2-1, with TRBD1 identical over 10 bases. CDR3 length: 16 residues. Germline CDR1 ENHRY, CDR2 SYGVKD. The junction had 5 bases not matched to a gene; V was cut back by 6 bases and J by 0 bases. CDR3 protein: CAISLTGGNSYNEQFF. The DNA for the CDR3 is TGTGCCATCAGCTTGACAGGGGGCAACTCCTACAATGAGCAGTTCTTC.

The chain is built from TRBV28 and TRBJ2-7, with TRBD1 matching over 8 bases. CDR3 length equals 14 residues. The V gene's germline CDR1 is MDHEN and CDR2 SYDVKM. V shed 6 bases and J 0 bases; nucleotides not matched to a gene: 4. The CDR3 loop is CASRRQGISYEQYF. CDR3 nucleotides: TGTGCCAGCAGAAGACAGGGGATCTCCTACGAGCAGTACTTC.

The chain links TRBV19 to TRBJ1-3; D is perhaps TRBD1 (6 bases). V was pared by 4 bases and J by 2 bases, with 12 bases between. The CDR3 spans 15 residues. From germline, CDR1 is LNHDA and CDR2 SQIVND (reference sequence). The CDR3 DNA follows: TGTGCCAGTAGTACCCTACAGGGTGCTGGAAACACCATATATTTT. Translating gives CASSTLQGAGNTIYF.

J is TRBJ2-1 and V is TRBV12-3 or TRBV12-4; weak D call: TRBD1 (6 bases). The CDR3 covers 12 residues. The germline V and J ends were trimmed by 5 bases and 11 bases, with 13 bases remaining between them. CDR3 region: CASSEPDRKQFF. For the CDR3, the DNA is TGTGCCAGCAGTGAACCCGACAGGAAGCAGTTCTTC.

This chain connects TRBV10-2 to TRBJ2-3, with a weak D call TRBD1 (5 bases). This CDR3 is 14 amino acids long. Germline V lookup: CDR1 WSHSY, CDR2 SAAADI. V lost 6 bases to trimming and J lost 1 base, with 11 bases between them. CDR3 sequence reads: CASSVQTGTDTQYF. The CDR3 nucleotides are TGCGCCAGCAGCGTCCAGACAGGCACAGATACGCAGTATTTT.

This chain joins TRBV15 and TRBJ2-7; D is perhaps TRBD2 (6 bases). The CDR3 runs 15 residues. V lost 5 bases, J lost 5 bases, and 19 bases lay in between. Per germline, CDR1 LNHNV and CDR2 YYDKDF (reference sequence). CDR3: CATSAPAGIRHEQYF. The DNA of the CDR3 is TGTGCCACCAGCGCCCCGGCGGGGATAAGGCACGAGCAGTACTTC.

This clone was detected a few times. CDR3 bases: TGTGCCAGCACGACCTTGACAGGCGGGAATTCACCCCTCCACTTT. Translated: CASTTLTGGNSPLHF. This rearrangement joins TRBV28 to TRBJ1-6; D might be TRBD1 (6 bases). The germline V gene has CDR1 MDHEN and CDR2 SYDVKM. This CDR3 contains 15 residues. The V gene lost 7 bases and the J gene lost 7 bases, with 17 bases spanning the gap.

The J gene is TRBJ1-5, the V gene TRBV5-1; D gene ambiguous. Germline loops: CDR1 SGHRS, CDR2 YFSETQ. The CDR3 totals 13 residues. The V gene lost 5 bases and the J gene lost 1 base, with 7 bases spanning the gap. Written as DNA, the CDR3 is TGCGCCAGCAGTTTCGAGAGCAATCAGCCCCAGCATTTT. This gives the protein CASSFESNQPQHF. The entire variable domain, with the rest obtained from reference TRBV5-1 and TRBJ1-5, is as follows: KAGVTQTPRYLIKTRGQQVTLSCSPISGHRSVSWYQQTPGQGLQFLFEYFSETQRNKGNFPGRFSGRQFSNSRSEMNVSTLELGDSALYLCASSFESNQPQHFGDGTRLSIL.

The CDR3 protein is CARSPATAGDTQYF. CDR3 sequence (DNA): TGTGCCAGAAGCCCTGCGACCGCCGGGGATACGCAGTATTTT. The chain links TRBV5-3 to TRBJ2-3, with D uncertain. TRBV5-3 is reported as an ORF; its role is uncertain. Trimming cost V 4 bases and J 6 bases, with 15 bases left between them. This CDR3 comprises 14 residues.

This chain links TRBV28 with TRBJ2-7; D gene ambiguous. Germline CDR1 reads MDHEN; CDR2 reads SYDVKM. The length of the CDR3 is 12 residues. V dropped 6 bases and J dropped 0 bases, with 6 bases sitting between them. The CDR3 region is CASSIASYEQYF. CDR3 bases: TGTGCCAGCAGCATAGCCTCCTACGAGCAGTACTTC.